These 10 T cell receptor beta chains were sequenced from one sample in a study of T cell responses to AZD1222 COVID-19 vaccine. The method was immunoSEQ multiplex PCR; TCRdb's version includes in-frame clones alone and lacks a portion of them. Counted here are 130,000 or so clones, 85% to 90% occurring once; the ten biggest clones make up approximately 28%. The sequencing here drew on peripheral blood, taken on day 0 of AZD1222 vaccination. The receptors stem from an adult in good health.

The chain recombines TRBV9 with TRBJ2-3; D unclear. CDR3 length: 14 amino acids. V was trimmed by 6 bases and J by 0 bases, leaving 11 bases between them. Germline V lookup: CDR1 SGDLS, CDR2 YYNGEE. The CDR3 protein is CASTPISSTDTQYF. The CDR3 coding sequence is TGTGCCAGCACCCCGATCTCTAGCACAGATACGCAGTATTTT.

The chain combines TRBV7-9 with TRBJ1-2; possible D gene TRBD1, 6 bases. There are 14 residues in the CDR3. Germline V lookup: CDR1 SEHNR, CDR2 FQNEAQ (reference sequence). The ends were cut back, 4 bases at V and 8 bases at J, with 17 bases in the middle. CDR3 protein: CASSSLDAQGGYTF. The CDR3 DNA reads as TGTGCCAGCAGCTCCCTAGATGCACAGGGAGGCTACACCTTC.

The chain uses TRBV29-1 and TRBJ1-1; 9 nucleotides line up with TRBD1. V lost 7 bases to trimming and J lost 0 bases; unmatched junction nucleotides: 6. This CDR3 spans 14 amino acids. Germline CDR1 SQVTM, CDR2 ANQGSEA. The CDR3 DNA reads as TGCAGCGCTGTGACAGGGGGATTGAACACTGAAGCTTTCTTT. As protein: CSAVTGGLNTEAFF. The full variable domain, in which reference TRBV29-1 and TRBJ1-1 provide the parts outside the CDR3, is SAVISQKPSRDICQRGTSLTIQCQVDSQVTMMFWYRQQPGQSLTLIATANQGSEATYESGFVIDKFPISRPNLTFSTLTVSNMSPEDSSIYLCSAVTGGLNTEAFFGQGTRLTVV.

The chain combines TRBV5-1 with TRBJ2-3; D is undetermined. The CDR3 spans 12 residues. Trimming stripped 0 bases from V and 6 bases from J, with 5 bases between. Germline CDR1 is SGHRS and CDR2 is YFSETQ. This CDR3 is CASSLASDTQYF. CDR3 bases: TGCGCCAGCAGCTTGGCCTCGGATACGCAGTATTTT. The variable domain in full, with the rest retrieved from reference TRBV5-1 and TRBJ2-3, is KAGVTQTPRYLIKTRGQQVTLSCSPISGHRSVSWYQQTPGQGLQFLFEYFSETQRNKGNFPGRFSGRQFSNSRSEMNVSTLELGDSALYLCASSLASDTQYFGPGTRLTVL.

The chain has TRBV18 and TRBJ1-2, with 9 bases that match TRBD1. The trim removed 6 bases at V and 6 bases at J, leaving 11 bases unmatched. From germline, CDR1 is KGHSH and CDR2 LQKENI. The CDR3 length is 15 residues. In DNA, the CDR3 is TGTGCCAGCTCTCCCCTGCGGACAGGGGACAATGGCTACACCTTC. Its protein product is CASSPLRTGDNGYTF.

The J gene is TRBJ2-1, the V gene TRBV3-1 (or the pseudogene TRBV3-2); D call uncertain. CDR1 is LGHDT, CDR2 YNNKEL, per germline (reference sequence). Between the trimmed V and J ends, which lost 3 bases and 0 bases, there was a span of 9 bases. The CDR3 is 15 residues long. CDR3 sequence reads: CASSQTVSSYNEQFF. The CDR3 DNA sequence: TGTGCCAGCAGCCAGACGGTTAGCTCCTACAATGAGCAGTTCTTC.

This chain uses TRBV3-1 (or the pseudogene TRBV3-2) with TRBJ2-2, with 9 positions matching TRBD2. The CDR3 runs to 19 residues. Germline CDR1 and CDR2: LGHDT and YNNKEL (reference sequence). Trimming cost V 0 bases and J 7 bases; bases outside gene matches: 15. The CDR3: CASSQERVAGVYLVGELFF. The CDR3 region has the DNA TGTGCCAGCAGCCAAGAGAGGGTAGCGGGAGTTTACCTCGTCGGGGAGCTGTTTTTT.

The chain is built from TRBV3-1 (or the pseudogene TRBV3-2) and TRBJ1-1; 7 bases line up with TRBD1. This CDR3 has 16 residues. From germline, CDR1 is LGHDT and CDR2 YNNKEL (reference sequence). V gave up 4 bases and J gave up 1 base; unmatched junction bases: 9. CDR3 nucleotide sequence: TGTGCCAGCAGCCGACGGACAGGCGCCGCGAACACTGAAGCTTTCTTT. Translation gives CASSRRTGAANTEAFF.

The V call is TRBV30, the J call TRBJ2-1; 10 bases are a match to TRBD2. CDR3 length: 14 amino acids. The V gene end was trimmed by 4 bases and the J gene end by 0 bases; junction bases not matched to a gene: 0. Germline CDR1 is GTSNPN and CDR2 is SVGIG (reference sequence). CDR3 coding DNA: TGTGCCTGGACTAGCGGGGGCTCCTACAATGAGCAGTTCTTC. The encoded protein is CAWTSGGSYNEQFF. Supplemented by reference TRBV30 and TRBJ2-1, the full variable domain reads SQTIHQWPATLVQPVGSPLSLECTVEGTSNPNLYWYRQAAGRGLQLLFYSVGIGQISSEVPQNLSASRPQDRQFILSSKKLLLSDSGFYLCAWTSGGSYNEQFFGPGTRLTVL.

The chain couples TRBV30 to TRBJ1-2, with D uncertain. This CDR3 spans 15 amino acids. CDR1 and CDR2 from the germline V gene are GTSNPN and SVGIG (reference sequence). V gave up 3 bases and J gave up 2 bases, with 16 bases separating them. Here the CDR3 reads CAWRVPDLGNYGYTF. The CDR3, as DNA: TGTGCCTGGAGAGTCCCGGACCTAGGGAACTATGGCTACACCTTC.